The 7 T cell receptor beta chains reported below all come from one sample, sequenced in a study of vaccination effects on CD4 cells after COVID-19. Sequencing was performed with immunoSEQ multiplex PCR; in TCRdb, only in-frame clones are kept and a portion is missing. The table lists over 45,000 clones, 50% to 80% of them singletons. Cells that had been cultured for approximately eleven days were the source of isolated CD4+ T cells. Their target antigens are unknown. Sequencing was performed on CD4+ T cells from PBMCs cultured without peptide, taken before COVID-19 vaccination. These receptors originate from a human donor who received a COVID-19 vaccine.

This clone has a handful of counts. The rearrangement joins TRBV2 to TRBJ2-2; possible D gene TRBD1, 5 bases. Per germline, CDR1 SNHLY and CDR2 FYNNEI. Between the trimmed V and J ends, which lost 8 bases and 7 bases, there was a span of 11 bases. The CDR3 extends over 12 amino acids. As DNA, the CDR3 is TGTGCCAGCGAGCCCCAGGGCGGGGAGCTGTTTTTT. Protein: CASEPQGGELFF.

This rearrangement joins TRBV11-2 to TRBJ2-1; D gene unclear. V was cut by 1 base and J by 3 bases, with 10 bases left in between. Per germline, CDR1 SGHAT and CDR2 FQNNGV. This CDR3 has 15 amino acids. The CDR3 sequence: CASSLVSGYYNEQFF. Here the CDR3 DNA reads TGTGCCAGCAGCTTAGTGTCGGGTTACTACAATGAGCAGTTCTTC.

The chain joins TRBV5-1 to TRBJ2-2; 9 nucleotides match TRBD1. The J segment lost 8 bases and the V segment lost 4 bases, leaving 21 bases of the junction unmatched. The CDR3 extends over 19 amino acids. Looked up from germline, CDR1 is SGHRS and CDR2 is YFSETQ. The CDR3 sequence: CASSGRGTGRWNDEGELFF. The CDR3 DNA follows: TGCGCCAGCAGCGGACGCGGGACAGGGAGGTGGAATGATGAGGGGGAGCTGTTTTTT.

J is TRBJ1-2 and V is TRBV18; 7 bases are shared with TRBD1. V was clipped by 4 bases and J by 4 bases; unmatched bases: 6. Germline loops: CDR1 KGHSH, CDR2 LQKENI. The CDR3 is 14 residues long. CDR3 region: CASSLGQTGYGYTF. Here the CDR3 DNA reads TGTGCCAGCTCACTGGGACAGACGGGCTATGGCTACACCTTC.

This clone was observed a single time. The chain couples TRBV9 to TRBJ2-7; perhaps TRBD2 as D (6 bases). The V end lost 0 bases, the J end lost 6 bases, and 16 bases lay between the germline ends. Germline V CDR1 and CDR2: SGDLS, YYNGEE. The CDR3 length is 15 residues. The CDR3 DNA reads TGTGCCAGCAGCGTAGAGGAGCAGCGGGCGGGCGAGCAGTACTTC. Translation gives CASSVEEQRAGEQYF.

DNA of the CDR3: TGTGCCAGCAATGGGCCTAGCGGTACAGATACGCAGTATTTT. This sequence encodes CASNGPSGTDTQYF. This rearrangement joins TRBV2 to TRBJ2-3; 7 nucleotides align to TRBD2. Germline CDR1 is SNHLY and CDR2 is FYNNEI. V trimming: 7 bases; J trimming: 3 bases; junction bases outside the gene matches: 7. This CDR3 is built from 14 residues.

Comment on this clone: The sample contains more than one DNA sequence encoding this CDR3. The chain recombines TRBV7-2 with TRBJ1-1; 7 nucleotides line up with TRBD1. The CDR3 sequence is 13 residues long. The germline V gene encodes CDR1 SGHTA and CDR2 FQGNSA. Trimming at V came to 1 base and at J to 5 bases, leaving 1 base not matched to a gene. The DNA of the CDR3 is TGTGCCAGCAGCTTAGACAGGGGAACTGAAGCTTTCTTT. It translates to CASSLDRGTEAFF.